Below, 7 T cell receptor beta chains from the same sample are listed, as sequenced in a study of Tregs in tolerant kidney transplant recipients. Repertoires were generated with immunoSEQ multiplex PCR, while TCRdb's copy carries only in-frame clones and drops some. Of about 73,000 clones detected, around 93% appear once; the ten largest clones hold around 0.32%. Sample: Tregs from blood, taken before the transplant. These receptors originate from a human donor who received a combined kidney and bone marrow transplant.

The chain carries TRBV30 and TRBJ2-1, with D possibly being TRBD1 or TRBD2 (6 bases each). Germline CDR1 GTSNPN, CDR2 SVGIG (reference sequence). V lost 2 bases and J 15 bases, leaving 17 bases between the germline ends. The CDR3 totals 12 residues. CDR3 amino acids: CAWSSWPGAPFF. In DNA form, the CDR3 reads TGTGCCTGGAGTTCCTGGCCGGGGGCGCCGTTCTTC.

The V gene is TRBV5-1, the J gene TRBJ2-3, with 7 bases that match TRBD1. The V and J ends lost 7 bases and 0 bases, in that order; junction bases with no gene match: 8. The CDR3 has 15 residues. Germline CDR1 SGHRS, CDR2 YFSETQ. CDR3 DNA: TGCGCCAGCCGACAGGGTGGAACTAGCACAGATACGCAGTATTTT. This gives the protein CASRQGGTSTDTQYF.

This chain connects TRBV6-6 to TRBJ1-2; D is undetermined. The V end lost 5 bases, the J end lost 8 bases, and 24 bases lay between the germline ends. Germline assignment: CDR1 MNHNY and CDR2 SVGAGI (reference sequence). This CDR3 has 16 residues. CDR3 sequence reads: CASSTATATFLRGYTF. CDR3 DNA sequence: TGTGCCAGCAGTACCGCAACAGCGACCTTCCTTAGAGGCTACACCTTC.

The genes are TRBV2 and TRBJ2-1; TRBD2 agrees at 9 bases. Trimming at V came to 6 bases and at J to 15 bases, leaving 9 bases not matched to a gene. Germline CDR1 and CDR2: SNHLY and FYNNEI. This CDR3 region has 12 residues. CDR3 nucleotide sequence: TGTGCCAGCAGGGAGCGAGAGCGGGAGGTGTTCTTC. Protein: CASREREREVFF. Supplemented by reference TRBV2 and TRBJ2-1, the full variable domain reads EPEVTQTPSHQVTQMGQEVILRCVPISNHLYFYWYRQILGQKVEFLVSFYNNEISEKSEIFDDQFSVERPDGSNFTLKIRSTKLEDSAMYFCASREREREVFFGPGTRLTVL.

The chain uses TRBV5-4 and TRBJ1-1, with D maybe TRBD1 (6 bases). V was cut by 1 base and J by 1 base, with 11 bases left in between. This CDR3 region has 15 residues. Germline CDR1 is SGHNT and CDR2 is YYREEE (reference sequence). The CDR3 reads CASSLYTGQNTEAFF. DNA of the CDR3: TGTGCCAGCAGCTTGTACACAGGGCAGAACACTGAAGCTTTCTTT.

The rearrangement joins TRBV18 to TRBJ2-7; tentatively, D is TRBD1 (7 bases). The germline V and J ends were trimmed by 4 bases and 4 bases, with 17 bases remaining between them. This CDR3 comprises 15 residues. Germline values: CDR1 KGHSH, CDR2 LQKENI. CDR3 sequence: CASSLAEGAGYEQYF. The CDR3 DNA is TGTGCCAGCTCACTCGCGGAGGGGGCCGGGTACGAGCAGTACTTC. The full variable domain, rest sourced from reference TRBV18 and TRBJ2-7, is NAGVMQNPRHLVRRRGQEARLRCSPMKGHSHVYWYRQLPEEGLKFMVYLQKENIIDESGMPKERFSAEFPKEGPSILRIQQVVRGDSAAYFCASSLAEGAGYEQYFGPGTRLTVT.

This clone was found once. This chain joins TRBV11-2 and TRBJ2-2; D gene unclear. Trimming removed 3 bases from V and 5 bases from J, with 4 bases in between. Germline V lookup: CDR1 SGHAT, CDR2 FQNNGV. This CDR3 spans 12 amino acids. The CDR3 region is CASSLTTGELFF. In DNA, the CDR3 is TGTGCCAGCAGCTTGACGACCGGGGAGCTGTTTTTT.